Below, 21 T cell receptor beta chains from the same sample are listed, as sequenced in a study of blood T cells in healthy people across ages. Together with a sample-barcoded 5' primer, a J-beta primer mix was included in a second PCR lasting about 7 to 11 cycles. From the 5' RACE reads, TCRdb called clonotypes with MiXCR, one entry per CDR3 protein. Of 650,000 to 900,000 distinct CDR3 sequences detected, 62% appear once; the ten largest clones hold 28%. The sequenced sample consisted of blood. The receptors come from a man aged 25-45 years in good health.

In this sample, this clonotype turned up once. This chain connects TRBV20-1 to TRBJ2-5; 9 nucleotides line up with TRBD2. Trimming cost V 6 bases and J 13 bases; bases outside gene matches: 9. CDR1 is DFQATT, CDR2 SNEGSKA, per germline (reference sequence). The CDR3 totals 11 residues. The CDR3 protein is CSAQIRLAAYF. The CDR3 DNA is TGCAGTGCCCAGATAAGACTAGCGGCGTACTTC.

The chain employs TRBV6-6 and TRBJ1-5; no clear D gene. Germline assignment: CDR1 MNHNY and CDR2 SVGAGI (reference sequence). There are 15 residues in the CDR3. Trimming took off 2 bases at V and 1 base at J, with 9 bases between the two ends. For the CDR3, the DNA is TGTGCCAGCAGTTACGCAGGTCTAAGCAATCAGCCCCAGCATTTT. Amino acid sequence: CASSYAGLSNQPQHF.

In its sample, this clonotype was seen once. V gene TRBV20-1 combines with J gene TRBJ2-4, with D possibly being TRBD1 (6 bases). V was cut by 5 bases and J by 4 bases, with 24 bases left in between. The length of the CDR3 is 17 residues. CDR1 and CDR2 from the germline V gene are DFQATT and SNEGSKA (reference sequence). The CDR3 here is CSAHSRNLVGAKNIQYF. CDR3 sequence (DNA): TGCAGTGCTCACTCACGGAACTTAGTGGGGGCTAAAAACATTCAGTACTTC.

The chain uses TRBV20-1 and TRBJ2-3, with 11 bases aligning to TRBD2. This CDR3 has 17 residues. V lost 0 bases and J lost 0; bases outside the gene matches: 5. CDR1 DFQATT and CDR2 SNEGSKA come from the germline V gene (reference sequence). The CDR3 here is CSARDGLAGGSTDTQYF. DNA for the CDR3: TGCAGTGCTAGAGATGGTCTAGCGGGGGGCAGCACAGATACGCAGTATTTT.

The genes are TRBV20-1 and TRBJ2-4; D remains ambiguous. V lost 6 bases to trimming and J lost 13 bases, with 19 bases between them. The germline V gene encodes CDR1 DFQATT and CDR2 SNEGSKA (reference sequence). The CDR3 length is 12 residues. CDR3 sequence reads: CSARLSGYPQYF. The CDR3 DNA reads TGCAGTGCCCGCCTATCTGGGTACCCGCAGTACTTC.

V gene TRBV12-3 or TRBV12-4 combines with J gene TRBJ2-1; 8 positions match TRBD2. The CDR3 is 17 residues long. Unmatched junction bases numbered 13, after V lost 6 bases and J lost 3 bases. CDR3 in amino acids: CASSRDSGEFGYNEQFF. The CDR3 DNA reads as TGTGCCAGCAGCCGCGATAGCGGGGAATTCGGCTACAATGAGCAGTTCTTC.

This chain uses TRBV2 with TRBJ1-5; the D is unclear. This CDR3 region has 15 residues. V lost 1 base and J lost 9, with 16 bases in between. Per the germline V gene, CDR1 is SNHLY and CDR2 is FYNNEI. CDR3 sequence reads: CASSEEASGWGPQHF. DNA for the CDR3: TGTGCCAGCAGTGAAGAGGCTTCTGGTTGGGGGCCCCAGCATTTT.

J is TRBJ2-3 and V is TRBV6-2 or TRBV6-3, with D possibly matching TRBD1 (6 bases). Germline V gives CDR1 MNHEY, CDR2 SVGEGT. This CDR3 is 15 amino acids long. Trimming pared 6 bases from V and 3 bases from J, leaving 16 bases between. The CDR3 here is CASRTGTSRTDTQYF. As DNA, the CDR3 is TGTGCCAGCAGGACCGGGACATCTCGGACAGATACGCAGTATTTT.

V and J are TRBV4-2 and TRBJ1-1; 10 bases map to TRBD1. With V trimmed by 4 bases and J by 0 bases, 5 bases remained unmatched. Per the germline V gene, CDR1 is LGHNA and CDR2 is YNFKEQ. The CDR3 totals 16 residues. The CDR3 spells CASSPRTGGMNTEAFF. CDR3 coding DNA: TGTGCCAGCAGCCCCAGGACAGGGGGAATGAACACTGAAGCTTTCTTT.

This clonotype appeared a few times. This chain connects TRBV29-1 to TRBJ2-7, with D maybe TRBD2 (5 bases). The V and J ends lost 4 bases and 0 bases respectively, with 7 bases between them. The CDR3 loop spans 12 amino acids. Looked up from germline, CDR1 is SQVTM and CDR2 is ANQGSEA. CDR3 DNA sequence: TGCAGCGTTGTTGGGAGCTCCTACGAGCAGTACTTC. This sequence encodes CSVVGSSYEQYF.

The chain recombines TRBV10-2 with TRBJ2-3; possibly TRBD1 or TRBD2 for D (5 bases each). V was shortened by 5 bases and J by 14 bases, with 20 bases between the two germline ends. The CDR3 has 13 amino acids. The germline V gene has CDR1 WSHSY and CDR2 SAAADI. CDR3 in amino acids: CASSTGRFSRGYF. The CDR3 nucleotides read TGCGCCAGCAGTACGGGACGGTTTTCACGGGGGTATTTT.

The chain employs TRBV7-3 and TRBJ2-1; 7 bases are a match to TRBD2. The V and J ends lost 6 bases and 10 bases, in that order; junction bases with no gene match: 6. The CDR3 loop spans 12 amino acids. CDR1 is SGHTA, CDR2 FQGTGA, per germline. CDR3 coding DNA: TGTGCCAGCAGTCGACTAGCCGGAGAGCAGTTCTTC. Translating it yields CASSRLAGEQFF.

The chain uses TRBV2 and TRBJ2-5, with D possibly matching TRBD2 (6 bases). The J call is uncertain, as TRBJ2-7 better fits the DNA end. Looked up from germline, CDR1 is SNHLY and CDR2 is FYNNEI. The CDR3 is 14 residues long. The CDR3 nucleotides read TGTGCCAGCAGTGTAACCACCGGGGGAAACGAGCAGTACTTC. Amino acid sequence: CASSVTTGGNEQYF.

The chain couples TRBV7-2 to TRBJ2-7, with 7 bases identical to TRBD2. The CDR3 covers 17 residues. Germline-derived CDR1 and CDR2 are SGHTA and FQGNSA. V shed 1 base and J 3 bases; nucleotides not matched to a gene: 12. The CDR3 here is CASSLDGRLAVRYEQYF. The DNA for the CDR3 is TGTGCCAGCAGCTTAGATGGGCGGCTAGCGGTTCGCTACGAGCAGTACTTC.

This clonotype has a handful of counts. The genes are TRBV20-1 and TRBJ1-6; a possible D gene is TRBD1 (5 bases). Germline V gives CDR1 DFQATT, CDR2 SNEGSKA (reference sequence). The CDR3 consists of 16 residues. The V end lost 0 bases, the J end lost 8 bases, and 17 bases lay between the germline ends. The CDR3 DNA reads as TGCAGTGCTAGAGATGTCAGGGCTTATATTTATTCACCCCTCCACTTT. As protein: CSARDVRAYIYSPLHF.

This clonotype was seen repeatedly, ten times or more. The chain couples TRBV12-3 or TRBV12-4 to TRBJ2-6; D call uncertain. The CDR3 is 13 residues long. The V end was cut by 6 bases, the J end by 0 bases, with 3 bases between. The CDR3 sequence: CASRNSGANVLTF. The CDR3 DNA reads as TGTGCCAGCAGGAACTCTGGGGCCAACGTCCTGACTTTC.

As to this clonotype: A much larger clone differs by one base, so this may be a read error. The chain uses TRBV7-2 and TRBJ1-2, with D possibly TRBD1 on 5 matching bases. Deletions cut 5 bases from V and 7 bases from J, with 20 bases between. Germline V lookup: CDR1 SGHTA, CDR2 FQGNSA. The CDR3 covers 15 residues. The CDR3 loop reads CASSTRDLIRGGYTF. Written as DNA, the CDR3 is TGTGCCAGCAGCACACGGGACCTAATTCGGGGTGGCTACACCTTC.

V and J are TRBV7-2 and TRBJ2-7; TRBD2 agrees at 8 bases. J lost 2 bases, V lost 5 bases, and 5 bases had no gene match. Germline V CDR1 and CDR2: SGHTA, FQGNSA. The length of the CDR3 is 14 residues. This CDR3 is CASSPGLVTYEQYF. The CDR3 bases are TGTGCCAGCAGCCCGGGACTAGTCACCTACGAGCAGTACTTC.

The V and J genes are TRBV5-5 and TRBJ1-2; D possibly corresponds to TRBD1 (6 bases). V was cut by 3 bases and J by 4 bases, with 16 bases left in between. The germline CDR1 and CDR2 sequences are SGHKS and YYEKEE (reference sequence). The CDR3 sequence is 15 residues long. The CDR3 loop is CASSWSVQGAYGYTF. For the CDR3, the DNA is TGTGCCAGCAGCTGGTCGGTACAGGGCGCCTATGGCTACACCTTC.

This clonotype was recorded only once. V is TRBV20-1 and J is TRBJ1-6; no reliable D call. Trimming pared 0 bases from V and 9 bases from J, leaving 12 bases between. The CDR3 totals 14 residues. Germline loops: CDR1 DFQATT, CDR2 SNEGSKA (reference sequence). This CDR3 reads CSARDPGSGSPLHF. The CDR3 DNA reads TGCAGTGCTAGAGACCCGGGGTCAGGTTCACCCCTCCACTTT.

V is TRBV30 and J is TRBJ2-1; perhaps TRBD1 as D (6 bases). The ends were cut back, 5 bases at V and 7 bases at J, with 15 bases in the middle. CDR1 and CDR2 (germline): GTSNPN, SVGIG (reference sequence). The CDR3 has 13 residues. The CDR3 DNA reads TGTGCCTGGGCAGGACAGTACGGGAATGAGCAGTTCTTC. Its protein is CAWAGQYGNEQFF.